These 14 T cell receptor beta chains share one sample of origin, sequenced in a study of blood T cell repertoires in COVID-19. Produced via immunoSEQ multiplex PCR; TCRdb's table is partial and in-frame only. The sample lists 400,000 or so clones, 88% occurring once. Sequenced input: PBMCs or T cells enriched from blood (not recorded which). These receptors all come from a woman between 40 and 50 years old with acute COVID-19.

The V gene is TRBV15, the J gene TRBJ2-1; 10 bases match TRBD1. The germline gives CDR1 LNHNV, CDR2 YYDKDF (reference sequence). The CDR3 sequence is 16 residues long. J was trimmed by 7 bases and V by 0 bases; bases with no gene match: 6. The CDR3 spells CATSRDLGQGRNEQFF. The CDR3, as DNA: TGTGCCACCAGCAGAGATCTGGGACAGGGGCGTAATGAGCAGTTCTTC.

V usage is TRBV10-2 and J usage is TRBJ1-2, with 9 nucleotides matching TRBD1. The CDR3 contains 13 residues. In germline, CDR1 is WSHSY, CDR2 SAAADI. Trimming removed 4 bases from V and 8 bases from J; junction bases left unmatched: 5. In DNA form, the CDR3 reads TGCGCCAGCAGTGCACAGGGGGCGCGGGGCTACACCTTC. Translation gives CASSAQGARGYTF.

The V gene is TRBV21-1, the J gene TRBJ1-3; the table names TRBD1, a call not compared with the DNA. TRBV21-1 is a pseudogene. The CDR3 is 15 amino acids. CDR3 coding DNA: TGTGCCAGCAGCATCGGCAGGGGGCTCGGAAACACCATATATTTT. This codes for CASSIGRGLGNTIYF.

The chain combines TRBV27 with TRBJ1-4; 11 nucleotides match TRBD1. The J segment lost 10 bases and the V segment lost 9 bases, leaving 10 bases of the junction unmatched. The CDR3 sequence is 14 residues long. Germline V gene data show CDR1 as MNHEY and CDR2 as SMNVEV (reference sequence). In nucleotides, the CDR3 is TGTGCCAGTACCGGGACAGGGGGAGTGGGAAAACTGTTTTTT. It translates to CASTGTGGVGKLFF. The full variable domain, with the rest looked up from reference TRBV27 and TRBJ1-4, is EAQVTQNPRYLITVTGKKLTVTCSQNMNHEYMSWYRQDPGLGLRQIYYSMNVEVTDKGDVPEGYKVSRKEKRNFPLILESPSPNQTSLYFCASTGTGGVGKLFFGSGTQLSVL.

The chain uses TRBV21-1 and TRBJ2-7; the listed D gene, TRBD2, was not tested against the DNA. TRBV21-1 has pseudogene status. CDR3 length: 17 amino acids. The CDR3 loop is CASSNPPRAGATYEQYF. The CDR3 nucleotides are TGTGCCAGCAGCAATCCCCCCCGAGCGGGGGCTACCTACGAGCAGTACTTC.

J is TRBJ1-4 and V is TRBV6-5; TRBD1 matches 7 bases. Germline CDR1 reads MNHEY; CDR2 reads SVGAGI. V lost 0 bases, J lost 4 bases, and 5 bases stayed unmatched. This CDR3 is built from 16 residues. In DNA form, the CDR3 reads TGTGCCAGCAGTTACTCTGGGACAGCTATTAATGAAAAACTGTTTTTT. Amino acids: CASSYSGTAINEKLFF.

The rearrangement uses TRBV4-1 and TRBJ1-4; the match to TRBD1 covers 7 bases. Germline V gene data show CDR1 as MGHRA and CDR2 as YSYEKL. The CDR3 spans 13 residues. With V trimmed by 0 bases and J by 13 bases, 5 bases remained unmatched. The CDR3 DNA reads as TGCGCCAGCAGCCAAGATCTGGCAGGGGGACTGTTTTTT. Protein: CASSQDLAGGLFF.

The chain combines TRBV30 with TRBJ1-5; tentative D call: TRBD1 (6 bases). The CDR3 has 13 residues. V gave up 7 bases and J gave up 3 bases, with 13 bases separating them. Germline V CDR1 and CDR2: GTSNPN, SVGIG (reference sequence). The CDR3 nucleotides are TGTGCCTACCGGGACAACTACAATCAGCCCCAGCATTTT. Its translation is CAYRDNYNQPQHF.

The chain uses TRBV12-5 and TRBJ1-6; 10 bases fit TRBD1. The CDR3 has 16 amino acids. The V and J ends lost 3 bases and 9 bases, in that order; junction bases with no gene match: 8. Germline assignment: CDR1 LGHNT and CDR2 FRNRAP. DNA of the CDR3: TGTGCTAGTGGTTTCGGGACAGGGGACGCTACTTCACCCCTCCACTTT. Protein: CASGFGTGDATSPLHF.

The V gene is TRBV2, the J gene TRBJ1-2; a weak D match, TRBD1 (5 bases). The CDR3 runs to 14 residues. The V gene's germline CDR1 is SNHLY and CDR2 FYNNEI. V was trimmed by 2 bases and J by 3 bases, leaving 10 bases between them. The CDR3 reads CASSEPDRDYGYTF. DNA for the CDR3: TGTGCCAGCAGTGAACCCGACAGAGACTATGGCTACACCTTC. The whole variable domain, remainder taken from reference TRBV2 and TRBJ1-2, is EPEVTQTPSHQVTQMGQEVILRCVPISNHLYFYWYRQILGQKVEFLVSFYNNEISEKSEIFDDQFSVERPDGSNFTLKIRSTKLEDSAMYFCASSEPDRDYGYTFGSGTRLTVV.

The chain joins TRBV6-5 to TRBJ2-1; TRBD2 matches at 8 bases. V dropped 6 bases and J dropped 5; count of bases not matched to a gene: 6. The CDR3 runs 14 residues. CDR1 is MNHEY, CDR2 SVGAGI, per germline. The CDR3 is CASRGTRGDNEQFF. DNA for the CDR3: TGTGCCAGCAGGGGGACTAGAGGGGACAATGAGCAGTTCTTC.

The chain uses TRBV5-1 and TRBJ1-5, with D unclear. Germline-derived CDR1 and CDR2 are SGHRS and YFSETQ. The V end lost 4 bases, the J end lost 0 bases, and 11 bases lay between the germline ends. This CDR3 spans 15 amino acids. The CDR3 loop reads CASSPQSNSNQPQHF. The CDR3 nucleotides read TGCGCCAGCAGCCCCCAGTCGAATAGCAATCAGCCCCAGCATTTT.

Only one count was recorded for this clone. Written as DNA, the CDR3 is TGTGCCAGCAGCCTGACTAGCGGGGGGACAGATACGCAGTATTTT. Translating gives CASSLTSGGTDTQYF. V and J are TRBV2 and TRBJ2-3; 13 nucleotides line up with TRBD2. The germline V gene encodes CDR1 SNHLY and CDR2 FYNNEI. The V and J ends lost 6 bases and 3 bases, in that order; junction bases with no gene match: 3. The CDR3 length is 15 residues.

This chain connects TRBV5-4 to TRBJ2-1, with 9 bases identical to TRBD1. This CDR3 contains 13 residues. Per germline, CDR1 SGHNT and CDR2 YYREEE (reference sequence). After removal of 4 bases from V and 7 bases from J, the junction contained 3 bases not matched to a gene. DNA of the CDR3: TGTGCCAGCAGCCCGGGACAGGGAAATGAGCAGTTCTTC. This translates into CASSPGQGNEQFF. Using reference TRBV5-4 and TRBJ2-1 for the parts outside the CDR3, the full variable domain is ETGVTQSPTHLIKTRGQQVTLRCSSQSGHNTVSWYQQALGQGPQFIFQYYREEENGRGNFPPRFSGLQFPNYSSELNVNALELDDSALYLCASSPGQGNEQFFGPGTRLTVL.